This T cell receptor beta chain was identified during a study of molecular identifiers for immune sequencing clone quantification. This clonotype was seen repeatedly, ten times or more. CDR3 length: 14 residues. The germline V gene has CDR1 MDHEN and CDR2 SYDVKM. V was trimmed by 3 bases and J by 6 bases, leaving 14 bases between them. TCRdb ran MiXCR on the PCR reads and lists one entry per CDR3 protein. The sample includes approximately 54,000 distinct CDR3 sequences, less than 25% of them seen just once. This chain uses TRBV28 with TRBJ1-1; possible D gene TRBD1, 5 bases. The sequenced sample consisted of naive CD8+ T cells from blood, with Jurkat cell RNA spiked in. As for subset: FACS-sorted CD8+CD4-CCR7+CD45RA+ naive T cells. This clonotype was sampled from a human donor in good health. Some libraries in this study had Jurkat cell RNA spiked in. The CDR3 loop reads CASSFLGGSPEAFF. The DNA of the CDR3 is TGTGCCAGCAGTTTTTTGGGGGGTTCCCCTGAAGCTTTCTTT.